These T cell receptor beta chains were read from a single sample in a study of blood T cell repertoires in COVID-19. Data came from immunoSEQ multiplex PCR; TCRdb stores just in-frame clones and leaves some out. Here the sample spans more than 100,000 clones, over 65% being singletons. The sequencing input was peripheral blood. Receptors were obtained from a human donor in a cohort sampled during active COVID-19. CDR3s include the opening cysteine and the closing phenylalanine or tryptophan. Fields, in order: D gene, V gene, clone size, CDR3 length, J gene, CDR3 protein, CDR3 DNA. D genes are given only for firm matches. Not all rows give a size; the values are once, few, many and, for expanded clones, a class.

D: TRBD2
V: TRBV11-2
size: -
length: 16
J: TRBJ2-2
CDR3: CASSLAGGVGTGELFF
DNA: TGTGCCAGCAGCTTAGCTGGGGGGGTGGGCACCGGGGAGCTGTTTTTT

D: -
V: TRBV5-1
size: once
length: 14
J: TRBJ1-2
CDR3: CASSLSGESYGYTF
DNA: TGCGCCAGCAGCTTGTCAGGGGAATCCTATGGCTACACCTTC

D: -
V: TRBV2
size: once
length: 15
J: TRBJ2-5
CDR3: CASREGVWGRGTQYF
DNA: TGTGCCAGCAGGGAGGGTGTCTGGGGCCGGGGGACCCAGTACTTC

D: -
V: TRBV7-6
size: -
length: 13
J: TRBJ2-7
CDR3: CASSPYRVYEQYF
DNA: TGTGCCAGCAGCCCATACAGGGTTTACGAGCAGTACTTC

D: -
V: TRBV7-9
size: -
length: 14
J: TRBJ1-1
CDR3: CASSLLQGNTEAFF
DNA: TGTGCCAGCAGCTTACTACAGGGTAACACTGAAGCTTTCTTT

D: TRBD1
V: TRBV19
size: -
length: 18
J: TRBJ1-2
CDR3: CASSSTSGTGGSVSGYTF
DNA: TGTGCCAGTAGTTCAACCTCCGGGACAGGGGGCAGTGTCTCTGGCTACACCTTC

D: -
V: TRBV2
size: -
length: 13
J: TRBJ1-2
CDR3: CASSEISYYGYTF
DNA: TGTGCCAGCAGTGAAATTAGCTACTATGGCTACACCTTC

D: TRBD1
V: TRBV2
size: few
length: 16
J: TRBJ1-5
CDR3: CASSDRGRGSNQPQHF
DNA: TGTGCCAGCAGCGACAGGGGGCGAGGCAGCAATCAGCCCCAGCATTTT

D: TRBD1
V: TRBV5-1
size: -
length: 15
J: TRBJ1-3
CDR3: CASSWGQGSGNTIYF
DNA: TGCGCCAGCAGCTGGGGACAGGGGAGTGGAAACACCATATATTTT

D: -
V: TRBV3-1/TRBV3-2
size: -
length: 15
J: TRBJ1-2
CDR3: CASSQDLGGAAGYTF
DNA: TGTGCCAGCAGCCAAGATCTGGGGGGGGCGGCTGGCTACACCTTC

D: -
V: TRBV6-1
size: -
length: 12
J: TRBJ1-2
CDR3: CASSEGGLTWTF
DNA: TGTGCCAGCAGTGAAGGAGGCCTCACCTGGACCTTC

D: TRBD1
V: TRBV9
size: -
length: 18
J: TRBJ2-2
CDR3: CASGEGQGIRTLAGELFF
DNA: TGTGCCAGCGGGGAGGGACAGGGGATCCGGACGCTGGCCGGGGAGCTGTTTTTT

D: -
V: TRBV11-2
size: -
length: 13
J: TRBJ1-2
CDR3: CASSFGRRDGYTF
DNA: TGTGCCAGCAGCTTCGGGAGGCGTGATGGCTACACCTTC

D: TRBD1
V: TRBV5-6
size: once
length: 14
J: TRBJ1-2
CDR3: CASSLLQGASGYTF
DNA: TGTGCCAGCAGCTTGTTACAGGGGGCCTCTGGCTACACCTTC

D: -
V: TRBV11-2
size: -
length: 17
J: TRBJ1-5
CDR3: CASSLVGGGNSNQPQHF
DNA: TGTGCCAGCAGCTTAGTGGGGGGAGGGAATAGCAATCAGCCCCAGCATTTT

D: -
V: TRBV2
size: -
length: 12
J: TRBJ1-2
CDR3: CARSGSNYGYTF
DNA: TGTGCCAGGTCCGGGAGCAACTATGGCTACACCTTC

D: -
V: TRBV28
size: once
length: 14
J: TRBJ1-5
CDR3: CASTPGTNNQPQHF
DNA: TGTGCCAGCACCCCCGGGACAAACAATCAGCCCCAGCATTTT

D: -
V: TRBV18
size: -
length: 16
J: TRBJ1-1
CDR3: CASSPSTGIVYTEAFF
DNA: TGTGCCAGCTCACCTTCCACAGGGATAGTCTACACTGAAGCTTTCTTT

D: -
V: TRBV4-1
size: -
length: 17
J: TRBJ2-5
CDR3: CASSQDGTRGAKETQYF
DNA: TGCGCCAGCAGCCAAGACGGGACCCGGGGGGCAAAGGAGACCCAGTACTTC

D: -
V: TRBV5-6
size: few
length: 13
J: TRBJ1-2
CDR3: CASRAGTGDGYTF
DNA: TGTGCCAGCAGGGCCGGGACGGGGGATGGCTACACCTTC

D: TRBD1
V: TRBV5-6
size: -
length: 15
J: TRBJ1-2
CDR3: CASSLGGRGPFGYTF
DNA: TGTGCCAGCAGCTTGGGGGGCAGGGGGCCTTTTGGCTACACCTTC

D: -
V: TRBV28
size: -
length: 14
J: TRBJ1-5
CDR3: CASSLHRVPPPQHF
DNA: TGTGCCAGCAGTTTACACAGGGTCCCGCCACCCCAGCATTTT

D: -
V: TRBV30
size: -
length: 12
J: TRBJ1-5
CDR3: CAWSVHAWPQHF
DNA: TGTGCCTGGAGTGTACACGCCTGGCCCCAGCATTTT

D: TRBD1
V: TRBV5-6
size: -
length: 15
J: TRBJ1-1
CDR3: CASSSRQGMNTEAFF
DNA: TGTGCCAGCAGCTCCCGACAGGGTATGAACACTGAAGCTTTCTTT

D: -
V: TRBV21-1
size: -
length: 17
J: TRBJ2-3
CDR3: CASSLLPPGTGEDTQYF
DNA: TGTGCCAGCAGCCTCCTCCCCCCCGGGACAGGCGAAGATACGCAGTATTTT

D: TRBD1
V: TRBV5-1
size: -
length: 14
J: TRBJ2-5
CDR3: CASSAGQGGETQYF
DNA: TGCGCCAGCAGCGCGGGACAGGGGGGAGAGACCCAGTACTTC

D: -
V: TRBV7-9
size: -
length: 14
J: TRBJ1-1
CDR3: CASSLSRSVNEAFF
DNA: TGTGCCAGCAGCTTATCCCGCAGCGTCAATGAAGCTTTCTTT

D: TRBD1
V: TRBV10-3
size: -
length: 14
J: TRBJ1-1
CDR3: CAISPGQGASEAFF
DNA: TGTGCCATCAGTCCGGGACAGGGGGCATCTGAAGCTTTCTTT

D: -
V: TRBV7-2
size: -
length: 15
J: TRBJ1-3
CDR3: CASSSQVLSGNTIYF
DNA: TGTGCCAGCAGCTCCCAGGTCCTCTCTGGAAACACCATATATTTT

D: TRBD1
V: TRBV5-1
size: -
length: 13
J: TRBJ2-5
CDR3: CASSLGQEETQYF
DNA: TGCGCCAGCAGCCTAGGACAGGAAGAGACCCAGTACTTC

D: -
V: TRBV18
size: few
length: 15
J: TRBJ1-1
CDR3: CASSPTGGGNTEAFF
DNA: TGTGCCAGCTCCCCAACGGGAGGCGGAAACACTGAAGCTTTCTTT

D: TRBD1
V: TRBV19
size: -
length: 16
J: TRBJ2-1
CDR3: CASSTGQVSGFNEQFF
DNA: TGTGCCAGTAGTACCGGACAGGTTTCGGGATTCAATGAGCAGTTCTTC

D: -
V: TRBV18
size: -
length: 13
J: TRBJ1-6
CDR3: CASSVASTSPLHF
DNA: TGTGCCAGCTCAGTGGCCTCCACTTCACCCCTCCACTTT

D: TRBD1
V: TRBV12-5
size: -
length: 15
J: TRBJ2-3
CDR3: CASGQGQGKVDTQYF
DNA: TGTGCTAGTGGTCAGGGACAGGGTAAGGTAGATACGCAGTATTTT

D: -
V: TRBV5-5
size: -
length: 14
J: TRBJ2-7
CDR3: CASSLARGKDLTYF
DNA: TGTGCCAGCAGCTTGGCCAGGGGAAAGGACTTAACGTACTTC

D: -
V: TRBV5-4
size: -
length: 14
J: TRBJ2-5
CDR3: CATLGQGLQETQYF
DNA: TGTGCCACTTTGGGGCAGGGATTACAAGAGACCCAGTACTTC

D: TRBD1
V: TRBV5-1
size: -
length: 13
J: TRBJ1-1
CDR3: CASSLQGEAEAFF
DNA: TGCGCCAGCAGCTTGCAGGGGGAGGCTGAAGCTTTCTTT

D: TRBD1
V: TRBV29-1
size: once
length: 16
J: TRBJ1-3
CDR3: CSVEDRTGGAENTIYF
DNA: TGCAGCGTTGAAGATCGGACAGGGGGCGCGGAGAACACCATATATTTT

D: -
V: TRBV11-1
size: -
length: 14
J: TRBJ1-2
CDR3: CASSRQDLDYGYTF
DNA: TGTGCCAGCAGCCGACAGGATCTTGACTATGGCTACACCTTC

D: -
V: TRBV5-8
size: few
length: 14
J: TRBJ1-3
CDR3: CATPTRWSGNTIYF
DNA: TGTGCCACCCCGACAAGATGGTCTGGAAACACCATATATTTT

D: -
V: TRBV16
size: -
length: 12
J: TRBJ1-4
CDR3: CASSLIQEKLFF
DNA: TGTGCCAGCAGCCTTATACAGGAAAAACTGTTTTTT

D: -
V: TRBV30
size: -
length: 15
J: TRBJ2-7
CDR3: CAWSVGGLAFPEQYF
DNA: TGTGCCTGGAGTGTTGGAGGCCTAGCGTTCCCCGAGCAGTACTTC

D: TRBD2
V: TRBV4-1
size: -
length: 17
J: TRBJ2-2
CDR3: CASSQAIAGWGTGELFF
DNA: TGCGCCAGCAGCCAAGCCATAGCGGGTTGGGGAACCGGGGAGCTGTTTTTT

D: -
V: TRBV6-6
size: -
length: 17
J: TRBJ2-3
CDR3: CASSLIFRGAVSDTQYF
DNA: TGTGCCAGCAGTCTCATATTTCGGGGGGCGGTTTCAGATACGCAGTATTTT

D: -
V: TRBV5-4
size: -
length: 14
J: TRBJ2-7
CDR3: CASSSQGVMGEQYF
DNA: TGTGCCAGCAGCTCCCAGGGCGTGATGGGCGAGCAGTACTTC

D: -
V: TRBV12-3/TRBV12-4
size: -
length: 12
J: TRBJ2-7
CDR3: CASSGGPLEQYF
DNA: TGTGCCAGCAGCGGAGGGCCTTTAGAGCAGTACTTC

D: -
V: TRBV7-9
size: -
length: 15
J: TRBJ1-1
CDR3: CASSPVGGGAAEAFF
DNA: TGTGCCAGCAGCCCCGTTGGGGGGGGTGCGGCTGAAGCTTTCTTT

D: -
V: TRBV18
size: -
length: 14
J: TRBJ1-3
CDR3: CASSPPRPGNTIYF
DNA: TGTGCCAGCTCACCACCCAGGCCTGGAAACACCATATATTTT

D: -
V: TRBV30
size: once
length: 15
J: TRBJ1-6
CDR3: CAWRPIGARESPLHF
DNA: TGTGCCTGGAGACCTATAGGGGCGCGGGAGTCACCCCTCCACTTT